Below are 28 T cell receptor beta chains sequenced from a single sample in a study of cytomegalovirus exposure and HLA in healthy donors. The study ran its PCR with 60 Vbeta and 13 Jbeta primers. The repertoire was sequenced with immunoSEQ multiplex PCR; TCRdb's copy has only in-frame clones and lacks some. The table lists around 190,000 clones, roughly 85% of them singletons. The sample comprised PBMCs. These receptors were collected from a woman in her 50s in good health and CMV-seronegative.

CDR3 in amino acids: CASYSGRDNEQFF. CDR3 sequence (DNA): TGTGCCTCCTATAGCGGGAGGGACAATGAGCAGTTCTTC. This rearrangement joins TRBV10-3 to TRBJ2-1; 11 nucleotides agree with TRBD2. CDR1 ENHRY and CDR2 SYGVKD come from the germline V gene. The V and J ends lost 11 bases and 5 bases, in that order; junction bases with no gene match: 5. The CDR3 is 13 amino acids.

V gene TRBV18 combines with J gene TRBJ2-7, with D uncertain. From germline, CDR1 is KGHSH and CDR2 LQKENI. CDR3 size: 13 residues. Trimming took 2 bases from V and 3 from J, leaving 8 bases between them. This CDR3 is CASSPTQNYEQYF. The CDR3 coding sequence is TGTGCCAGCTCACCAACACAGAACTACGAGCAGTACTTC.

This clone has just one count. CDR3 residues: CASSQDDRGREQYF. CDR3 DNA: TGCGCCAGCAGCCAAGACGACAGGGGGCGAGAGCAGTACTTC. The gene calls are TRBV4-1 and TRBJ2-7; TRBD1 aligns across 10 bases. The CDR3 is made up of 14 amino acids. After removal of 0 bases from V and 7 bases from J, the junction contained 3 bases not matched to a gene. Germline V lookup: CDR1 MGHRA, CDR2 YSYEKL.

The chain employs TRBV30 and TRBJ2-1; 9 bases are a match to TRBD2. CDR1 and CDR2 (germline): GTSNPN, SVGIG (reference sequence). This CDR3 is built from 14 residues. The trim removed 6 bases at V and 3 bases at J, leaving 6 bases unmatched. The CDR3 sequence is CACPLAGYYNEQFF. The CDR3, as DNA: TGTGCCTGCCCTCTAGCGGGATACTACAATGAGCAGTTCTTC.

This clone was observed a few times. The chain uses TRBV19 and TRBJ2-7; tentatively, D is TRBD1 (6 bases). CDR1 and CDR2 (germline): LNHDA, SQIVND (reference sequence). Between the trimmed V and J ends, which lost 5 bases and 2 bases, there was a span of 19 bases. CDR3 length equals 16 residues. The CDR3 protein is CASSPRTVNGPYEQYF. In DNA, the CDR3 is TGTGCCAGTAGTCCAAGGACAGTGAACGGACCCTACGAGCAGTACTTC.

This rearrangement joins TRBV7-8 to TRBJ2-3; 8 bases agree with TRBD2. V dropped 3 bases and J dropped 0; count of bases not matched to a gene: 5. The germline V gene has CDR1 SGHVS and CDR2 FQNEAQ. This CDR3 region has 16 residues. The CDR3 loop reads CASSFESGGSTDTQYF. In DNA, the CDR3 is TGTGCCAGCAGCTTTGAGTCGGGAGGGAGCACAGATACGCAGTATTTT. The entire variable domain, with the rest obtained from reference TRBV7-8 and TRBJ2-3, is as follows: GAGVSQSPRYKVAKRGQDVALRCDPISGHVSLFWYQQALGQGPEFLTYFQNEAQLDKSGLPSDRFFAERPEGSVSTLKIQRTQQEDSAVYLCASSFESGGSTDTQYFGPGTRLTVL.

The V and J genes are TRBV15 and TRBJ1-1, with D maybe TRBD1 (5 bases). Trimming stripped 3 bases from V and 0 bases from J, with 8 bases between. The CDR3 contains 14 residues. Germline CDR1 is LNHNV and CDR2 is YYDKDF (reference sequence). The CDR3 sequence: CATSSIGVNTEAFF. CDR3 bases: TGTGCCACCAGCAGCATAGGGGTGAACACTGAAGCTTTCTTT.

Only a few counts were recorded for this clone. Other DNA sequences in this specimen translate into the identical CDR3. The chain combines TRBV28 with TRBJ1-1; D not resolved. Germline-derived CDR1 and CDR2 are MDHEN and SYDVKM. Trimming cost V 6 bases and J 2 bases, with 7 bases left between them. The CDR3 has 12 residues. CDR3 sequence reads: CASSLLNTEAFF. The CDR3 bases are TGTGCCAGCAGCCTTTTAAACACTGAAGCTTTCTTT.

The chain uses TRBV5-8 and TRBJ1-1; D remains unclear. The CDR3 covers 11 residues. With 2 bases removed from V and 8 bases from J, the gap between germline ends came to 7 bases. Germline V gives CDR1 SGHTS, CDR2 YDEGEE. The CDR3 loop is CASSFLSEAFF. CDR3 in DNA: TGTGCCAGCAGCTTTTTGTCGGAAGCTTTCTTT.

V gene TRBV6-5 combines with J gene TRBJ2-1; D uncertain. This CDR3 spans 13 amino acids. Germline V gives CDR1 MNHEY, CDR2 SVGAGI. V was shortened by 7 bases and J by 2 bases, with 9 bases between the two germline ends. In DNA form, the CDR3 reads TGTGCCAGCATGGAGATCACCTACAATGAGCAGTTCTTC. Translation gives CASMEITYNEQFF.

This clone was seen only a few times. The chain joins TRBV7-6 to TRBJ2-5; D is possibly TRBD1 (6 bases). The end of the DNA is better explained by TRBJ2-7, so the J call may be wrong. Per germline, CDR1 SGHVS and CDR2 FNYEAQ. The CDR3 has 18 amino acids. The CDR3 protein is CASSSKTPQGGLSYEQYF. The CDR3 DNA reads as TGTGCCAGCAGCTCAAAGACCCCACAGGGTGGGCTCTCCTACGAGCAGTACTTC.

The CDR3 DNA is TGCCGGGACAGCTTCTTGTACGAGCAGTACTTC. It yields the protein CRDSFLYEQYF. The genes are TRBV5-1 and TRBJ2-7; TRBD1 matches 7 bases. Germline V lookup: CDR1 SGHRS, CDR2 YFSETQ. The length of the CDR3 is 11 residues.

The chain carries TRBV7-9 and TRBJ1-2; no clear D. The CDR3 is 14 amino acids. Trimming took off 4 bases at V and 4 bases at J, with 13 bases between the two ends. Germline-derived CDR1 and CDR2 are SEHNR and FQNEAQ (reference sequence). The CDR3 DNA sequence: TGTGCCAGCAGCTCTCTTGGGCAGCTCTATGGCTACACCTTC. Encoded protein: CASSSLGQLYGYTF.

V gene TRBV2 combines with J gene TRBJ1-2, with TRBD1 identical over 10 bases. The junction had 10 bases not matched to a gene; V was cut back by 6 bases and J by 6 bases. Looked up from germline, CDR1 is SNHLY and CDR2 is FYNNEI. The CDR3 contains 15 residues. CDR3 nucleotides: TGTGCCAGCAGAACGACAGGGGGCAAGGATCATGGCTACACCTTC. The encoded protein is CASRTTGGKDHGYTF.

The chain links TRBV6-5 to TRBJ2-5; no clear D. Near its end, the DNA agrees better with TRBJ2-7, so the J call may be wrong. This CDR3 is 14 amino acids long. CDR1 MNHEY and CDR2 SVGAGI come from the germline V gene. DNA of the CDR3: TGTGCCAGCAGTCGTGCCAGTGGGCTCGGCGAGCAGTACTTC. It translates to CASSRASGLGEQYF.

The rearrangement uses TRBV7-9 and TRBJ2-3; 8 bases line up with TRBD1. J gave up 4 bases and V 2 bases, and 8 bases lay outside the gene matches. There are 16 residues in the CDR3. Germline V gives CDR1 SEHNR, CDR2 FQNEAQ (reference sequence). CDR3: CASSLRGTGRADTQYF. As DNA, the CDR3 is TGTGCCAGCAGCTTAAGAGGGACAGGAAGGGCAGATACGCAGTATTTT.

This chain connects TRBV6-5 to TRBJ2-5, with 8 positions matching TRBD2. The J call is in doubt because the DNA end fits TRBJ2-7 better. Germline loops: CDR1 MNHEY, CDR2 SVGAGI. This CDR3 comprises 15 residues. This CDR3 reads CASSSPGTRKDEQYF. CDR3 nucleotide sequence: TGTGCCAGCAGTTCACCCGGGACTAGGAAAGACGAGCAGTACTTC.

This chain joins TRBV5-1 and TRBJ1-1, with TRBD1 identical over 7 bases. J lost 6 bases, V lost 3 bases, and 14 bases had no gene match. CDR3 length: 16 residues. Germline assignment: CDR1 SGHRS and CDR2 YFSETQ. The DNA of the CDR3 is TGCGCCAGCAGCTACGCTTCGGGACAGTCAGGGGCTGAAGCTTTCTTT. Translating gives CASSYASGQSGAEAFF.

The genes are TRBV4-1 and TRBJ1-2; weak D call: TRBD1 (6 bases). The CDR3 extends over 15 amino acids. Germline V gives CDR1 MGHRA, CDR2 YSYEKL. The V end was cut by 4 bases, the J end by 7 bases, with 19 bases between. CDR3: CASSPQGGHHRGYTF. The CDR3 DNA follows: TGCGCCAGCAGCCCCCAAGGGGGACACCATCGTGGCTACACCTTC.

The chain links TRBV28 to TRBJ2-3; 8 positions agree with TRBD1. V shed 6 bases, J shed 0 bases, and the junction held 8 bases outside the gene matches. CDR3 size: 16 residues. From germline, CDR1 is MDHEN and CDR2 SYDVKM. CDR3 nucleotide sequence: TGTGCCAGCAGACCGGGGACAGGCTTTAGCACAGATACGCAGTATTTT. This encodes CASRPGTGFSTDTQYF.

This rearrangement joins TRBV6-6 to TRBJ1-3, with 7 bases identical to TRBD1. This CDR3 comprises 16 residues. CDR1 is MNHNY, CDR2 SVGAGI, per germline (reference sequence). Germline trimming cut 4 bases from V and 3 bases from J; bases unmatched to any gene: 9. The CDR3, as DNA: TGTGCCAGCAGTTTATCCCAAGGGGGCAGTGGAAACACCATATATTTT. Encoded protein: CASSLSQGGSGNTIYF.

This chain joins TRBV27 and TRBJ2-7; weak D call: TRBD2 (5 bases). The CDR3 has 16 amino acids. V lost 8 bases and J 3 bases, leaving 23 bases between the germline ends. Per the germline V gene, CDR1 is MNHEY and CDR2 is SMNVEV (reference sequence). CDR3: CASGPGTHPVGYEQYF. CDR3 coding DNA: TGTGCCAGCGGGCCGGGAACCCACCCGGTAGGCTACGAGCAGTACTTC.

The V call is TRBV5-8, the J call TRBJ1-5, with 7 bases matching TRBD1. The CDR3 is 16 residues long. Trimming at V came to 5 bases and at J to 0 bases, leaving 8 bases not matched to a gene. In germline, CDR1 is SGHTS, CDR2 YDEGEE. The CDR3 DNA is TGTGCCAGCAGTTACAGGGGATCGGGTAGCAATCAGCCCCAGCATTTT. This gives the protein CASSYRGSGSNQPQHF. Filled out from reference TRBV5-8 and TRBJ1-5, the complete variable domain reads EAGVTQSPTHLIKTRGQQATLRCSPISGHTSVYWYQQALGLGLQFLLWYDEGEERNRGNFPPRFSGRQFPNYSSELNVNALELEDSALYLCASSYRGSGSNQPQHFGDGTRLSIL.

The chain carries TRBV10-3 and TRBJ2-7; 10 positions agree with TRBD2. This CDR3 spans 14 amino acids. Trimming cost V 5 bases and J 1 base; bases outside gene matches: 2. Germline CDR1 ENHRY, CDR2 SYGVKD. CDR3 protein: CAISKLAGSYEQYF. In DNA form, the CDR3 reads TGTGCCATCAGTAAACTAGCGGGGTCCTACGAGCAGTACTTC.

CDR3 sequence (DNA): TGTGCCACCAGCAGAGATCGGACAAACACTGAAGCTTTCTTT. Its protein product is CATSRDRTNTEAFF. This chain uses TRBV15 with TRBJ1-1; maybe TRBD1 (5 bases). This CDR3 region has 14 residues. The V end was cut by 0 bases, the J end by 2 bases, with 7 bases between. The germline V gene encodes CDR1 LNHNV and CDR2 YYDKDF (reference sequence).

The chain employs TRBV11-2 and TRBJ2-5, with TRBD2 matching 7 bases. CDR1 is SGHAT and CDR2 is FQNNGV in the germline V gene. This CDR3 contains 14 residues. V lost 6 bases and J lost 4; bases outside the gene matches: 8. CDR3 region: CASRALIAGETQYF. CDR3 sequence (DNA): TGTGCCAGCAGAGCCCTAATAGCGGGAGAGACCCAGTACTTC. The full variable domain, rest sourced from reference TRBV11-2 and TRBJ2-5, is EAGVAQSPRYKIIEKRQSVAFWCNPISGHATLYWYQQILGQGPKLLIQFQNNGVVDDSQLPKDRFSAERLKGVDSTLKIQPAKLEDSAVYLCASRALIAGETQYFGPGTRLLVL.

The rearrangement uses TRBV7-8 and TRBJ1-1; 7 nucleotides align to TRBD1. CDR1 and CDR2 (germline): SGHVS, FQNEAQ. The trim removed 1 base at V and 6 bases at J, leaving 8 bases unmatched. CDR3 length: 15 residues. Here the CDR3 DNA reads TGTGCCAGCAGCTTAGAGACAGGGAGTGGCCCTGAAGCTTTCTTT. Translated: CASSLETGSGPEAFF.

The CDR3 loop is CASRVQGFSPLHF. The CDR3 coding sequence is TGTGCCAGCAGGGTACAGGGTTTTTCACCCCTCCACTTT. The V and J genes are TRBV2 and TRBJ1-6, with a possible D match to TRBD1 (6 bases). The CDR3 sequence is 13 residues long. V was clipped by 6 bases and J by 9 bases, with 12 bases between them. Germline CDR1 and CDR2: SNHLY and FYNNEI.